The 27 T cell receptor beta chains in this list originate from one sample, sequenced in a study of molecular identifiers for immune sequencing clone quantification. TCRdb called the PCR reads again in MiXCR, with one record for every CDR3 protein. This table holds hundreds of thousands of distinct CDR3 sequences, roughly 24% found once. Material for sequencing was naive CD8+ T cells from blood, with Jurkat cell RNA spiked in. Subset denoted: FACS-sorted CD8+CD4-CCR7+CD45RA+ naive T cells. The receptors stem from a human donor in good health. Some libraries in this study had Jurkat cell RNA spiked in.

Many counts were recorded for this clonotype. This chain links TRBV25-1 with TRBJ2-3; D could derive from TRBD1 or TRBD2 (6 bases each). Germline-derived CDR1 and CDR2 are MGHDK and SYGVNS. V lost 3 bases, J lost 10 bases, and 20 bases lay in between. The CDR3 contains 15 residues. This chain's CDR3 is CASSERDINELAQYF. CDR3 coding DNA: TGTGCCAGCAGTGAGCGGGACATCAATGAGTTAGCGCAGTATTTT.

This sequence joins TRBV6-5 and TRBJ2-6; D remains ambiguous. Trimming removed 8 bases from V and 0 bases from J, with 11 bases in between. This CDR3 has 15 residues. The germline V gene encodes CDR1 MNHEY and CDR2 SVGAGI. Here the CDR3 reads CASFPLSSGANVLTF. The CDR3 bases are TGTGCCAGCTTCCCGCTAAGCTCTGGGGCCAACGTCCTGACTTTC.

Comment on this clonotype: This may be a read error: a much more frequent sequence differs by one nucleotide. The missing conserved phenylalanine or tryptophan at the end of this CDR3 makes a read error likely. The chain has TRBV7-9 and TRBJ2-7; no clear D gene. The CDR3 totals 11 residues. Trimming took 5 bases from V and 3 from J, leaving 5 bases between them. Germline V lookup: CDR1 SEHNR, CDR2 FQNEAQ (reference sequence). DNA for the CDR3: TGTGCCAGCAGCCTGCTCTACGAGCAGTACATC. Translated: CASSLLYEQYI.

This clonotype was seen a few times. The chain recombines TRBV20-1 with TRBJ2-3; TRBD1 aligns across 10 bases. V was clipped by 6 bases and J by 2 bases; unmatched bases: 8. There are 15 residues in the CDR3. Germline-derived CDR1 and CDR2 are DFQATT and SNEGSKA (reference sequence). In DNA form, the CDR3 reads TGCAGTGCAGAGACAGGGGGCGAATTCACAGATACGCAGTATTTT. Translating gives CSAETGGEFTDTQYF.

The gene calls are TRBV4-3 and TRBJ1-1; D not resolved. V dropped 0 bases and J dropped 0 bases, with 11 bases sitting between them. This CDR3 spans 16 amino acids. Germline-derived CDR1 and CDR2 are LGHNA and YSLEER. The DNA of the CDR3 is TGCGCCAGCAGCCAAGATCATGGCAGCATGAACACTGAAGCTTTCTTT. Translating it yields CASSQDHGSMNTEAFF.

The chain carries TRBV30 and TRBJ2-3, with D tentatively TRBD2 (5 bases). Trimming pared 2 bases from V and 0 bases from J, leaving 12 bases between. The CDR3 runs 15 residues. CDR1 and CDR2 from the germline V gene are GTSNPN and SVGIG (reference sequence). CDR3 coding DNA: TGTGCCTGGAGTTTTGGGCGGGCTAGCACAGATACGCAGTATTTT. As protein: CAWSFGRASTDTQYF. The whole variable domain, remainder taken from reference TRBV30 and TRBJ2-3, is SQTIHQWPATLVQPVGSPLSLECTVEGTSNPNLYWYRQAAGRGLQLLFYSVGIGQISSEVPQNLSASRPQDRQFILSSKKLLLSDSGFYLCAWSFGRASTDTQYFGPGTRLTVL.

V is TRBV9 and J is TRBJ2-7, with 8 positions matching TRBD2. The length of the CDR3 is 15 residues. Unmatched junction bases numbered 11, after V lost 4 bases and J lost 5 bases. CDR1 SGDLS and CDR2 YYNGEE come from the germline V gene. CDR3 residues: CASSPGRDMLHEQYF. The CDR3 bases are TGTGCCAGCAGCCCCGGGAGGGATATGCTCCACGAGCAGTACTTC. The complete variable domain, with remaining parts taken from reference TRBV9 and TRBJ2-7, reads DSGVTQTPKHLITATGQRVTLRCSPRSGDLSVYWYQQSLDQGLQFLIQYYNGEERAKGNILERFSAQQFPDLHSELNLSSLELGDSALYFCASSPGRDMLHEQYFGPGTRLTVT.

V and J are TRBV7-9 and TRBJ1-1; TRBD1 is a possible D gene (5 bases). There are 15 residues in the CDR3. Germline CDR1 reads SEHNR; CDR2 reads FQNEAQ (reference sequence). Trimming pared 8 bases from V and 1 base from J, leaving 17 bases between. This CDR3 reads CASGALPDRNTEAFF. DNA of the CDR3: TGTGCCAGCGGGGCCTTACCCGACCGGAACACTGAAGCTTTCTTT.

The chain recombines TRBV18 with TRBJ2-2, with D possibly TRBD1 on 6 matching bases. Germline CDR1 is KGHSH and CDR2 is LQKENI. The CDR3 is made up of 15 amino acids. The germline V and J ends were trimmed by 2 bases and 0 bases, with 7 bases remaining between them. DNA for the CDR3: TGTGCCAGCTCACCATCAGGGGCGAACACCGGGGAGCTGTTTTTT. Residues: CASSPSGANTGELFF.

Note on this clonotype: Possible read error: a much larger clone is one base away. The chain uses TRBV6-2 or TRBV6-3 and TRBJ1-1; 9 positions match TRBD1. Germline V gene lookup returns CDR1 MNHEY and CDR2 SVGEGT. CDR3 size: 13 residues. The CDR3: CARRTGGGTEAFF. The CDR3 DNA follows: TGTGCCCGCAGAACAGGGGGCGGCACTGAAGCTTTCTTT.

This clonotype was seen ten or more times. The rearrangement uses TRBV7-9 and TRBJ1-6; D uncertain. CDR3 length: 14 amino acids. Germline V gene data show CDR1 as SEHNR and CDR2 as FQNEAQ (reference sequence). Trimming took off 4 bases at V and 7 bases at J, with 11 bases between the two ends. The CDR3 DNA reads TGTGCCAGCAGCTCTCCTCGGCCCAATTCACCCCTCCACTTT. Amino acid sequence: CASSSPRPNSPLHF.

This clonotype was found many times. The chain carries TRBV12-5 and TRBJ2-2; 7 bases are a match to TRBD1. Germline V gene data show CDR1 as LGHNT and CDR2 as FRNRAP. V lost 5 bases to trimming and J lost 8 bases; unmatched junction nucleotides: 14. The CDR3 extends over 16 amino acids. The CDR3 DNA reads as TGTGCTAGTGGTCCCCAGGGACAGCTTTCAACAGGGGAGCTGTTTTTT. Translated, it gives CASGPQGQLSTGELFF.

This chain links TRBV9 with TRBJ2-1; the match to TRBD2 covers 9 bases. The CDR3 spans 16 residues. V shed 3 bases and J 4 bases; nucleotides not matched to a gene: 8. Germline CDR1 and CDR2: SGDLS and YYNGEE. CDR3 region: CASSASGTSYYNEQFF. As DNA, the CDR3 is TGTGCCAGCAGCGCCTCCGGGACTAGCTATTACAATGAGCAGTTCTTC.

This sequence joins TRBV7-6 and TRBJ1-2; no clear D gene. The CDR3 is made up of 12 amino acids. Germline V lookup: CDR1 SGHVS, CDR2 FNYEAQ. The V gene lost 6 bases and the J gene lost 6 bases, with 11 bases spanning the gap. CDR3 DNA sequence: TGTGCCAGCAGTCTGGACGGAGATGGCTACACCTTC. It codes for CASSLDGDGYTF.

This clonotype showed up many times. The V gene is TRBV6-5, the J gene TRBJ1-1; the D is unclear. Trimming removed 2 bases from V and 5 bases from J, with 12 bases in between. CDR1 and CDR2 (germline): MNHEY, SVGAGI. The CDR3 totals 14 residues. The CDR3 DNA is TGTGCCAGCAGTTACGGAGGTTTCGGGACTGAAGCTTTCTTT. Protein product: CASSYGGFGTEAFF.

This clonotype has just a few counts. The J gene is TRBJ2-2, the V gene TRBV29-1, with D perhaps matching TRBD2 (6 bases). V shed 1 base and J shed 1 base, with 10 bases lying between them. CDR3 length: 15 amino acids. Germline CDR1 and CDR2: SQVTM and ANQGSEA. CDR3 in amino acids: CSVEAGGVNTGELFF. Written as DNA, the CDR3 is TGCAGCGTTGAAGCCGGCGGGGTGAACACCGGGGAGCTGTTTTTT.

The V and J genes are TRBV14 and TRBJ2-3; the match to TRBD1 covers 7 bases. V was pared by 4 bases and J by 3 bases, with 7 bases of the junction left unmatched. Germline CDR1 and CDR2: SGHDN and FVKESK. This CDR3 comprises 15 residues. In DNA form, the CDR3 reads TGTGCCAGCAGCCTCAGACAGGGAACTACAGATACGCAGTATTTT. This sequence encodes CASSLRQGTTDTQYF.

This clonotype has a count of ten or more. The chain employs TRBV4-1 and TRBJ1-5; possible D gene TRBD1, 5 bases. Germline lookup yields CDR1 MGHRA and CDR2 YSYEKL. Trimming left V 1 base short and J 0 bases short, with 10 bases between. This CDR3 spans 16 amino acids. In DNA, the CDR3 is TGCGCCAGCAGCCAAGTTGGGGGGGATAGCAATCAGCCCCAGCATTTT. Amino acid sequence: CASSQVGGDSNQPQHF.

The genes are TRBV7-9 and TRBJ2-3; the D gene is possibly TRBD2 (6 bases). The CDR3 totals 14 residues. CDR1 is SEHNR, CDR2 FQNEAQ, per germline (reference sequence). Trimming took 1 base from V and 4 from J, leaving 9 bases between them. The CDR3 is CASSLDWGADTQYF. For the CDR3, the DNA is TGTGCCAGCAGCTTAGATTGGGGGGCAGATACGCAGTATTTT.

The table lists this clonotype with many counts. The rearrangement joins TRBV7-2 to TRBJ2-3; weak D call: TRBD2 (7 bases). Trimming pared 0 bases from V and 5 bases from J, leaving 12 bases between. This CDR3 is built from 15 residues. Per germline, CDR1 SGHTA and CDR2 FQGNSA. In DNA, the CDR3 is TGTGCCAGCAGCTTAGCGGGGGGGCTTTTAGATACGCAGTATTTT. Translation: CASSLAGGLLDTQYF.

In the case of this clonotype: A much larger clone sits a single nucleotide away, making a read error possible. The chain is built from TRBV28 and TRBJ1-6; 8 bases map to TRBD1. There are 14 residues in the CDR3. In germline, CDR1 is MDHEN, CDR2 SYDVKM. The CDR3: CAGSPRQGKSPLHF. CDR3 nucleotide sequence: TGTGCCGGCAGTCCCCGACAGGGGAAATCTCCCCTCCACTTT. The full variable domain, rest sourced from reference TRBV28 and TRBJ1-6, is DVKVTQSSRYLVKRTGEKVFLECVQDMDHENMFWYRQDPGLGLRLIYFSYDVKMKEKGDIPEGYSVSREKKERFSLILESASTNQTSMYLCAGSPRQGKSPLHFGNGTRLTVT.

Comments on this clonotype: Without the conserved terminal phenylalanine or tryptophan, this CDR3 likely stems from a read error. It is unclear where the CDR3 begins or ends on the DNA, so no DNA is shown, and the CDR3 is as TCRdb lists it. The V and J genes are TRBV6-8 and TRBJ1-5. Germline V gives CDR1 MNHGY, CDR2 SAAAGT. The CDR3 comprises 14 residues, both ends counted. The CDR3 sequence: CASSPDDSNQREHV.

This clonotype was recorded at least ten times. The junction departs from germline at one end; a sequencing error may be responsible. This sequence joins TRBV4-1 and TRBJ2-7; possibly TRBD1 or TRBD2 for D (5 bases each). Germline V gene lookup returns CDR1 MGHRA and CDR2 YSYEKL. CDR3 length: 14 residues. CDR3 amino acids: CASSPRDGTYEQYF. Here the CDR3 DNA reads TGTGCCAGCAGCCCGAGGGACGGAACCTACGAGCAGTACTTC.

Concerning this clonotype: Being one base from a much bigger clone, this may be a read error. The gene calls are TRBV7-9 and TRBJ2-3, with D uncertain. The CDR3 has 13 residues. Germline CDR1 and CDR2: SEHNR and FQNEAQ (reference sequence). The CDR3 DNA reads as TGTGCCAGAAGCTTCCCATACACAGATACGCAGTATTTT. This gives the protein CARSFPYTDTQYF.

This clonotype was counted between two and nine times. V usage is TRBV2 and J usage is TRBJ1-2; 9 bases are a match to TRBD1. Germline assignment: CDR1 SNHLY and CDR2 FYNNEI. The length of the CDR3 is 13 residues. J was trimmed by 7 bases and V by 6 bases; bases with no gene match: 6. The CDR3 coding sequence is TGTGCCAGCAGGAGGGGGACAGGGTTTGGCTACACCTTC. It yields the protein CASRRGTGFGYTF. Using reference TRBV2 and TRBJ1-2 for the parts outside the CDR3, the full variable domain is EPEVTQTPSHQVTQMGQEVILRCVPISNHLYFYWYRQILGQKVEFLVSFYNNEISEKSEIFDDQFSVERPDGSNFTLKIRSTKLEDSAMYFCASRRGTGFGYTFGSGTRLTVV.

This clonotype was counted ten times or more. The CDR3 reads CSAASTSSGYPTDTQYF. In DNA, the CDR3 is TGCAGTGCTGCTTCGACTAGTAGCGGGTATCCCACAGATACGCAGTATTTT. V usage is TRBV20-1 and J usage is TRBJ2-3; 7 bases fit TRBD2. This CDR3 is built from 17 residues. J gave up 2 bases and V 5 bases, and 16 bases lay outside the gene matches. Germline assignment: CDR1 DFQATT and CDR2 SNEGSKA (reference sequence).

This clonotype was detected a few times. The gene calls are TRBV20-1 and TRBJ2-5; 7 bases fit TRBD2. Germline V gene lookup returns CDR1 DFQATT and CDR2 SNEGSKA (reference sequence). Trimming cost V 6 bases and J 2 bases; bases outside gene matches: 15. CDR3 length: 16 residues. CDR3 DNA sequence: TGCAGTGCACATCAGGCGGGGGTCGGAGAACAAGAGACCCAGTACTTC. Translated, it gives CSAHQAGVGEQETQYF.